Listed here is a single TCR beta chain. A much larger clone lies a single base off, so this may be a read error. Germline values: CDR1 LGHNA, CDR2 YNFKEQ. V lost 1 base to trimming and J lost 3 bases, with 9 bases between them. The CDR3 has 14 amino acids. The sample is drawn from a study of graft-versus-host responses after intestinal transplantation. Study as a whole: Anti-thymocyte globulin served as induction for all recipients, who then took tacrolimus and steroids for about 3 years.

Co-plated with 200,000 CFSE-labeled responder cells were 200,000 irradiated, violet-dye-labeled stimulator cells. Post-reaction, proliferating CD3+CD4+ and CD3+CD8+ responders (CFSE-low) were sorted. The method was immunoSEQ multiplex PCR; TCRdb's version includes in-frame clones alone and lacks a portion of them. The sample lists about 8,900 clones; around a quarter were seen once. Study-wide points: GvH clones were identified in recipient marrow, with some first appearing in ileum or blood.

The material was alloreactive CD8+ T cells from a mixed lymphocyte reaction culture, obtained before transplantation. As to subset: CFSE-low proliferating T cells sorted from approximately 6-day pre-transplant mixed lymphocyte reaction (GvH or HvG direction). The sequence was obtained from a human patient who was an organ donor for intestinal transplantation. The J gene is TRBJ1-1, the V gene TRBV4-2; D remains ambiguous. For the CDR3, the DNA is TGTGCCAGCAGCCAAGGGGTTCGGGACACTGAAGCTTTCTTT. Translated: CASSQGVRDTEAFF.